Detailed here is one T cell receptor (beta chain). What antigen it recognizes has not been identified. The junction shows a germline mismatch at one end, possibly a read error. This sample was taken from a study of beta chain features in type 1 diabetes listed by TCRdb under 2018. At the level of the whole study: No differences in mean age, gender distribution, total cell number or subset yield were found between patients and healthy donors. The study compared TCRB repertoires of sorted circulating CD4+ T cell subsets between recently diagnosed type 1 diabetes patients and matched healthy donors. Naive and central memory subsets were obtained from all 30 or so donors, but regulatory and stem cell-like memory subsets were isolated from only 8 patients and 8 healthy donors. A total of 85 million to 140 million sorted cells were examined across all samples, and a strong correlation was observed between cell number per subset and RNA yield.

There are 16 amino acids in the CDR3, from cysteine to phenylalanine inclusive. Here the CDR3 DNA is all that survives: 48 bases in frame from base 1. Looking up the germline V gene yields CDR1 MNHNS and CDR2 SASEGT. Points the paper makes about the study in general: Patients with type 1 diabetes made fewer insertions and deleted more nucleotides at VDJ recombination sites, implying thymic rearrangement abnormalities. Because cDNA was sequenced instead of genomic DNA, highly expressing activated cells could be over-represented, though the groups showed no difference in activation or CD3 levels. PCR might favor shorter templates, but patient and control samples were amplified and corrected together, so any skew would affect both groups equally. Naive, central memory and regulatory TCRB repertoires appeared to be more similar among patients than among healthy donors. A moderate but significant shortening of TCRB CDR3 length was observed in type 1 diabetes patients in all four CD4+ subsets. Because small numbers of individuals were included in the HLA sub-analyses, any influence of HLA type on TCRB rearrangement was left unresolved.

The High Capacity cDNA Reverse Transcription Kit was used to reverse transcribe all of the isolated RNA, meaning that expressed TCRB transcripts were what got sequenced. Deep immunoSEQ sequencing was applied to naive, central memory and regulatory T cell samples, giving an average of roughly 3.6 million total reads per sample. Sorted cells were lysed in RLT buffer and RNA was extracted with DNase-treated RNeasy Micro or Mini kits, depending on cell number. To prevent cross-contamination, each cell subset was processed individually, whereas patient and healthy donor samples were processed jointly. TCRB sequences were amplified from cDNA with the immunoSEQ multiplex PCR, producing 87-bp fragments spanning the CDR3 region. The amplicons were sequenced using the Illumina HiSeq platform. For the original study's pipeline: PCR bias was computationally corrected using synthetic template baselines, reads within Hamming distance 2 were collapsed, and singletons that could not be merged were discarded. By aligning reads against IMGT, V, D and J genes, CDR3 length, and insertions or deletions at six rearrangement sites were assigned. Clonotype counts were normalized to sorted cell number within each subset before computing true diversity and Gini coefficients with the tcR R package. The overlap coefficient, calculated on TCRB nucleotide sequences, was used to measure repertoire sharing. TCRdb mirrors the immuneACCESS table, restricted to in-frame sequences. Some clones are absent from its copies; in checked studies, under half trace to an unresolved V gene, and the reason for the others is unknown. The DNA was the basis for D and trimming; V, J and clone size are from that table. This sample lists about 5,700 clones; roughly four fifths were detected once. Jointly, the top ten make up roughly 2.1% of the sample.

Each donor gave one peripheral blood draw, around 100 mL on average, collected into heparinised tubes. Using a panel that included CD45RO, CCR7, CD25, CD127, CD95 and CD27, naive, central memory, regulatory and stem cell-like memory CD4+ T cells were sorted on a BD FACSAria II. Purity was above 95% for every sorted population. PBMCs were isolated right away by Lymphoprep density gradient centrifugation and were stained directly, without culture. So that batch effects would be minimized, each experiment stained and sorted samples in pairs, pairing one healthy donor with one patient. This sequence originates from a young man in good health. The chain links TRBV6-1 with TRBJ2-2, and 9 bases in between align with TRBD1. The sequenced material came from Tregs from blood. The cell subset or site label here, explained by the study, means: regulatory CD4+ T cells. The CDR3 region has the sequence CAISESGQGGTGELFF. The base sequence is TGTGCCATCAGTGAGTCGGGACAGGGTGGCACCGGGGAGCTGTTTTTT.